Below, 22 T cell receptor beta chains from the same sample are listed, as sequenced in a study of shared clonotypes between healthy human individuals. Assay: immunoSEQ multiplex PCR; the TCRdb copy retains only in-frame clones and omits some. There are about 2.1 million clones in the sample; about 92% occur only once, and roughly 1.8% lies in the top ten. Positive CCR7 selection of CD45RO-negative cells yielded the naive CD8 cells, and terminally differentiated effector memory CD45RA+ cells were excluded. Sequencing used naive CD8+ T cells from PBMCs. The receptors here all came from a man between 18 and 35 years old in good health. Some clones in this sample may be carry-over from other donors' samples.

The J gene is TRBJ2-7, the V gene TRBV27; TRBD2 matches 11 bases. Germline CDR1 is MNHEY and CDR2 is SMNVEV (reference sequence). Unmatched junction bases numbered 11, after V lost 5 bases and J lost 2 bases. The CDR3 covers 17 residues. CDR3 sequence: CASSPDLGLADTYEQYF. CDR3 sequence (DNA): TGTGCCAGCAGTCCCGACTTGGGACTAGCGGACACCTACGAGCAGTACTTC.

On this clone: The same CDR3 also results from other DNA sequences found in this sample. The gene calls are TRBV18 and TRBJ2-1; D might be TRBD1 or TRBD2, each matching 5 bases. The V end lost 2 bases, the J end lost 9 bases, and 5 bases lay between the germline ends. Germline assignment: CDR1 KGHSH and CDR2 LQKENI. The CDR3 sequence is 11 residues long. The CDR3 nucleotides are TGTGCCAGCTCACCAGGGGGTGAGCAGTTCTTC. Amino acids: CASSPGGEQFF.

V is TRBV28 and J is TRBJ1-1; D call uncertain. Germline V gene data show CDR1 as MDHEN and CDR2 as SYDVKM. This CDR3 has 11 residues. CDR3 sequence (DNA): TGTGGGGTTTACATGAACACTGAAGCTTTCTTT. Translating gives CGVYMNTEAFF. The variable domain in full, with the rest retrieved from reference TRBV28 and TRBJ1-1, is DVKVTQSSRYLVKRTGEKVFLECVQDMDHENMFWYRQDPGLGLRLIYFSYDVKMKEKGDIPEGYSVSREKKERFSLILESASTNQTSMYLCGVYMNTEAFFGQGTRLTVV.

The CDR3 DNA reads as TGTGCCAGTAGTATAGATCCCGATGACGATGAAAAACTGTTTTTT. Its translation: CASSIDPDDDEKLFF. The rearrangement uses TRBV19 and TRBJ1-4; unclear D gene. Per germline, CDR1 LNHDA and CDR2 SQIVND (reference sequence). V dropped 0 bases and J dropped 6 bases, with 11 bases sitting between them. This CDR3 spans 15 amino acids.

The chain employs TRBV7-9 and TRBJ2-6; D is perhaps TRBD1 (5 bases). Germline values: CDR1 SEHNR, CDR2 FQNEAQ (reference sequence). V dropped 2 bases and J dropped 0 bases, with 11 bases sitting between them. This CDR3 comprises 17 residues. The CDR3 sequence is CASSLLQDHSGANVLTF. DNA of the CDR3: TGTGCCAGCAGCTTACTACAGGACCACTCTGGGGCCAACGTCCTGACTTTC. The full variable domain, its missing parts supplied by reference TRBV7-9 and TRBJ2-6, is DTGVSQNPRHKITKRGQNVTFRCDPISEHNRLYWYRQTLGQGPEFLTYFQNEAQLEKSRLLSDRFSAERPKGSFSTLEIQRTEQGDSAMYLCASSLLQDHSGANVLTFGAGSRLTVL.

The chain combines TRBV27 with TRBJ2-5, with D uncertain. The V end was cut by 5 bases, the J end by 0 bases, with 10 bases between. Germline V CDR1 and CDR2: MNHEY, SMNVEV (reference sequence). CDR3 length: 14 residues. CDR3 DNA: TGTGCCAGCAGTCCCGACAACCACCAAGAGACCCAGTACTTC. Residues: CASSPDNHQETQYF.

With regard to this clone: The identical CDR3 is also encoded by other nucleotide sequences in the sample. This chain joins TRBV6-1 and TRBJ2-7, with 7 bases matching TRBD1. The germline gives CDR1 MNHNS, CDR2 SASEGT. The CDR3 covers 13 residues. The V and J ends lost 4 bases and 2 bases, in that order; junction bases with no gene match: 2. The CDR3 loop is CASSVGQAYEQYF. The CDR3 DNA sequence: TGTGCCAGCAGTGTCGGACAGGCCTACGAGCAGTACTTC.

The chain couples TRBV27 to TRBJ2-3; a weak D match, TRBD1 (5 bases). In germline, CDR1 is MNHEY, CDR2 SMNVEV (reference sequence). Trimming stripped 2 bases from V and 5 bases from J, with 11 bases between. The CDR3 has 14 amino acids. This CDR3 is CASSLPTEGDTQYF. For the CDR3, the DNA is TGTGCCAGCAGTTTACCGACAGAAGGAGATACGCAGTATTTT.

In the case of this clone: This sample includes further DNA sequences coding for the same CDR3. The chain joins TRBV27 to TRBJ2-7; TRBD2 matches at 7 bases. V shed 2 bases, J shed 2 bases, and the junction held 3 bases outside the gene matches. CDR1 is MNHEY and CDR2 is SMNVEV in the germline V gene (reference sequence). The CDR3 has 14 amino acids. The CDR3 loop is CASSLVGRAYEQYF. CDR3 nucleotides: TGTGCCAGCAGTTTAGTAGGGAGGGCCTACGAGCAGTACTTC.

The chain employs TRBV11-3 and TRBJ1-5, with D hard to call. The CDR3 has 16 residues. Trimming left V 2 bases short and J 2 bases short, with 13 bases between. The germline CDR1 and CDR2 sequences are SGHNT and YENEEA. The DNA of the CDR3 is TGTGCCAGCAGCTTAATGGCCGCGGGTCGCAATCAGCCCCAGCATTTT. It specifies CASSLMAAGRNQPQHF.

This chain connects TRBV7-2 to TRBJ2-7; no clear D gene. The CDR3 covers 16 residues. Per the germline V gene, CDR1 is SGHTA and CDR2 is FQGNSA. The V end was cut by 5 bases, the J end by 2 bases, with 19 bases between. CDR3 loop: CASSPGPAGSPYEQYF. CDR3 DNA sequence: TGTGCCAGCAGCCCGGGCCCCGCCGGATCGCCCTACGAGCAGTACTTC.

The chain combines TRBV28 with TRBJ1-2; TRBD1 matches at 8 bases. This CDR3 is built from 15 residues. Per germline, CDR1 MDHEN and CDR2 SYDVKM. V dropped 5 bases and J dropped 6; count of bases not matched to a gene: 11. The CDR3, as DNA: TGTGCCAGCAGTCCCAACGTGGGACAGGTCAATGGCTACACCTTC. Translating it yields CASSPNVGQVNGYTF.

This clone was picked up one time. V and J are TRBV11-2 and TRBJ1-1; possibly TRBD1 for D (6 bases). V was pared by 1 base and J by 1 base, with 22 bases between. Per germline, CDR1 SGHAT and CDR2 FQNNGV. This CDR3 is 19 amino acids long. DNA of the CDR3: TGTGCCAGCAGCTTAGCCTCAGGGGCCGTCTCTTCCGGGAACACTGAAGCTTTCTTT. Translated, it gives CASSLASGAVSSGNTEAFF. The full variable domain, completed using reference TRBV11-2 and TRBJ1-1, is EAGVAQSPRYKIIEKRQSVAFWCNPISGHATLYWYQQILGQGPKLLIQFQNNGVVDDSQLPKDRFSAERLKGVDSTLKIQPAKLEDSAVYLCASSLASGAVSSGNTEAFFGQGTRLTVV.

The V call is TRBV19, the J call TRBJ2-5; D might be TRBD2 (6 bases). V was shortened by 4 bases and J by 3 bases, with 18 bases between the two germline ends. CDR3 size: 16 residues. CDR1 is LNHDA, CDR2 SQIVND, per germline (reference sequence). For the CDR3, the DNA is TGTGCCAGTAGTACATTGGAGATGGGGGGAAAAGAGACCCAGTACTTC. Its translation is CASSTLEMGGKETQYF.

The chain links TRBV19 to TRBJ1-5, with 7 bases aligning to TRBD1. The CDR3 sequence is 15 residues long. V lost 5 bases, J lost 2 bases, and 6 bases stayed unmatched. Germline CDR1 reads LNHDA; CDR2 reads SQIVND (reference sequence). The CDR3 region is CASSWTGIGNQPQHF. CDR3 nucleotides: TGTGCCAGTAGTTGGACAGGAATCGGCAATCAGCCCCAGCATTTT.

For this clone: Additional DNA sequences in this sample encode the identical CDR3. This chain uses TRBV27 with TRBJ2-7, with TRBD1 as a possible D gene (7 bases). Germline loops: CDR1 MNHEY, CDR2 SMNVEV (reference sequence). The CDR3 totals 15 residues. Trimming removed 6 bases from V and 0 bases from J, with 15 bases in between. CDR3 amino acids: CASSKRQGGSYEQYF. DNA for the CDR3: TGTGCCAGCAGCAAGAGACAGGGAGGCTCCTACGAGCAGTACTTC.

V is TRBV27 and J is TRBJ2-7; TRBD1 agrees at 9 bases. Per germline, CDR1 MNHEY and CDR2 SMNVEV (reference sequence). The CDR3 has 14 residues. V dropped 6 bases and J dropped 3; count of bases not matched to a gene: 6. The CDR3 sequence is CASRTGTGHYEQYF. The CDR3 nucleotides are TGTGCCAGCAGGACCGGGACAGGGCACTACGAGCAGTACTTC.

V is TRBV6-1 and J is TRBJ2-2; D ambiguous. This CDR3 is 15 amino acids long. The germline gives CDR1 MNHNS, CDR2 SASEGT. V dropped 10 bases and J dropped 1 base, with 16 bases sitting between them. The CDR3: CATSPGARNTGELFF. CDR3 DNA: TGTGCCACCTCTCCGGGCGCGCGGAACACCGGGGAGCTGTTTTTT.

This clone was observed a single time. The chain recombines TRBV28 with TRBJ2-1; D may be TRBD1 (6 bases). This CDR3 is 15 amino acids long. Trimming stripped 5 bases from V and 4 bases from J, with 15 bases between. Germline-derived CDR1 and CDR2 are MDHEN and SYDVKM. For the CDR3, the DNA is TGTGCCAGCAGTCAGGACAGCCAACCGTACAATGAGCAGTTCTTC. It specifies CASSQDSQPYNEQFF.

The chain combines TRBV7-8 with TRBJ2-2, with D maybe TRBD2 (6 bases). V lost 5 bases and J lost 5, with 15 bases in between. The germline V gene encodes CDR1 SGHVS and CDR2 FQNEAQ. The CDR3 has 15 amino acids. DNA for the CDR3: TGTGCCAGCAGCCCGACGGCGGGGCGAACCGGGGAGCTGTTTTTT. Protein sequence: CASSPTAGRTGELFF.

The chain is built from TRBV11-2 and TRBJ2-1; D gene unclear. The V end lost 3 bases, the J end lost 8 bases, and 14 bases lay between the germline ends. Germline V gene sequence: CDR1 SGHAT, CDR2 FQNNGV. The CDR3 spans 14 residues. CDR3 DNA: TGTGCCAGCAGCTTCCCAACCTCCACCGATGAGCAGTTCTTC. Residues: CASSFPTSTDEQFF.

This clone was picked up one time. The CDR3 DNA sequence: TGTGCCAGCACCCCCTCGAATAGCATCAATGAGCAGTTCTTC. It specifies CASTPSNSINEQFF. The chain couples TRBV27 to TRBJ2-1; no clear D. This CDR3 region has 14 residues. The V gene's germline CDR1 is MNHEY and CDR2 SMNVEV (reference sequence). Deletions cut 7 bases from V and 6 bases from J, with 16 bases between.